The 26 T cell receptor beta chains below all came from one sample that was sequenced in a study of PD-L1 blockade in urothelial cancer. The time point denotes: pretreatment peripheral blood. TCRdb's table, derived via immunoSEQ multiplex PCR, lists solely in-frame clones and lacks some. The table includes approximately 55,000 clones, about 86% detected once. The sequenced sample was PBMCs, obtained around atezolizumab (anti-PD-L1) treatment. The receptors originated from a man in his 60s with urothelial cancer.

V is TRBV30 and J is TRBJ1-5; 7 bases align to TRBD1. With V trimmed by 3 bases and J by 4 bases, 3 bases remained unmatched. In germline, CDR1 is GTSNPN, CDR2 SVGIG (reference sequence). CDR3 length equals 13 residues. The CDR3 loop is CAWRDRANQPQHF. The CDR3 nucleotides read TGTGCCTGGAGAGACAGGGCAAATCAGCCCCAGCATTTT.

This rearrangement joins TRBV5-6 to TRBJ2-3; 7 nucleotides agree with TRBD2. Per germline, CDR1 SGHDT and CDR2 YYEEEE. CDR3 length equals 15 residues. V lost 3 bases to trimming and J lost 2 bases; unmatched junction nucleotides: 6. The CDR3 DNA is TGTGCCAGCAGCTGGGGGGGAGGGGTCACAGATACGCAGTATTTT. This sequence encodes CASSWGGGVTDTQYF.

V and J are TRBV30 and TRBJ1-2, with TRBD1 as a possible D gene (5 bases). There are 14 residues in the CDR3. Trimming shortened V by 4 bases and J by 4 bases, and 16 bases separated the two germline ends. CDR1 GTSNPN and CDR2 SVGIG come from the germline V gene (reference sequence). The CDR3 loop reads CAWTDTAGFYGYTF. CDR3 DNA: TGTGCCTGGACGGATACTGCAGGGTTCTATGGCTACACCTTC.

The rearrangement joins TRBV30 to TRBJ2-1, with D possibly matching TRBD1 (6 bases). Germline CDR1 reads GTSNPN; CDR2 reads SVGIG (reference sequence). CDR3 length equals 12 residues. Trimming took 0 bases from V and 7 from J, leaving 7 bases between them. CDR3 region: CAWSVQGNEQFF. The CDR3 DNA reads TGTGCCTGGAGTGTACAGGGTAATGAGCAGTTCTTC.

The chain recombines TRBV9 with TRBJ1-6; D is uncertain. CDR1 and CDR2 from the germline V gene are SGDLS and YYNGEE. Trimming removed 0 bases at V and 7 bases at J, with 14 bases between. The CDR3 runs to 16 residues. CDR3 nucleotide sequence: TGTGCCAGCAGCGTAGAGGTGACGACTCGCAATTCACCCCTCCACTTT. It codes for CASSVEVTTRNSPLHF.

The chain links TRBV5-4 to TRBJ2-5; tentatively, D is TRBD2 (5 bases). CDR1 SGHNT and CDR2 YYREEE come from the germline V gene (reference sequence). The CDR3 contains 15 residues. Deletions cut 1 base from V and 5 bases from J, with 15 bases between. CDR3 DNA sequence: TGTGCCAGCAGCTTGATTTCCCGAGCGGTGGAGACCCAGTACTTC. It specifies CASSLISRAVETQYF.

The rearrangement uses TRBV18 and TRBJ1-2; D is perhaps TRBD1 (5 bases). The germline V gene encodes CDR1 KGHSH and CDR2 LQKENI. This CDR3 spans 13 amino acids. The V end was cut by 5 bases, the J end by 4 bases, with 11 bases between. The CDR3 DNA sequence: TGTGCCAGCTCATCGGGGGACGGCTATGGCTACACCTTC. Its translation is CASSSGDGYGYTF. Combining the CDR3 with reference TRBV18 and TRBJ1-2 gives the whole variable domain NAGVMQNPRHLVRRRGQEARLRCSPMKGHSHVYWYRQLPEEGLKFMVYLQKENIIDESGMPKERFSAEFPKEGPSILRIQQVVRGDSAAYFCASSSGDGYGYTFGSGTRLTVV.

The CDR3 DNA reads TGTGCCATCAGTGAGGGATTGGACAGGGGGGGATACGAGCAGTACTTC. As protein: CAISEGLDRGGYEQYF. This chain joins TRBV10-3 and TRBJ2-7; TRBD1 matches at 10 bases. The germline V gene has CDR1 ENHRY and CDR2 SYGVKD. This CDR3 has 16 amino acids. Trimming removed 2 bases from V and 4 bases from J; junction bases left unmatched: 8.

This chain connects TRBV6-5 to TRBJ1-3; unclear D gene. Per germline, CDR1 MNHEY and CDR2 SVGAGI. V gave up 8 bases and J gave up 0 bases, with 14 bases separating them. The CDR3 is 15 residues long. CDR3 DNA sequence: TGTGCCAGCCGTATAGGAGCGAGCTCTGGAAACACCATATATTTT. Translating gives CASRIGASSGNTIYF.

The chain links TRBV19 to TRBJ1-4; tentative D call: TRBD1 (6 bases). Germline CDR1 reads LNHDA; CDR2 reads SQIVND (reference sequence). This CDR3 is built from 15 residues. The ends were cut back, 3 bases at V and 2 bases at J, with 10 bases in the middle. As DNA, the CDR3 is TGTGCCAGTAGTATCAGGGGAGGGACTAATGAAAAACTGTTTTTT. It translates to CASSIRGGTNEKLFF.

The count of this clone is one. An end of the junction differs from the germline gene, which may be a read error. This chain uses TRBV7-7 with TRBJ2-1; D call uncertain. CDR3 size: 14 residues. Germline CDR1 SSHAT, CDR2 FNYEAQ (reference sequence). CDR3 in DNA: TGTGCTAGCAGCCCACGCCTAGAAAGCAATGAGCAGTTCTTC. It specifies CASSPRLESNEQFF.

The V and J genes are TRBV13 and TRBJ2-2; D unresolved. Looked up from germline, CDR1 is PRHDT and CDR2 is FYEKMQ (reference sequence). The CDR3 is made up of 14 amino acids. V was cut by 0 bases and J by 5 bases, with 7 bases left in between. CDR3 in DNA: TGTGCCAGCAGCTTAGGGCAGGCGACCGGGGAGCTGTTTTTT. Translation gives CASSLGQATGELFF.

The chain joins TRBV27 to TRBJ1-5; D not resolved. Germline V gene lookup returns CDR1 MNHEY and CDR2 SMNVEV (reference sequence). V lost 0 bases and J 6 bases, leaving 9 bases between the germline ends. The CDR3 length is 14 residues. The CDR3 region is CASSLSNSFQPQHF. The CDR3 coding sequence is TGTGCCAGCAGTTTATCGAACAGTTTTCAGCCCCAGCATTTT.

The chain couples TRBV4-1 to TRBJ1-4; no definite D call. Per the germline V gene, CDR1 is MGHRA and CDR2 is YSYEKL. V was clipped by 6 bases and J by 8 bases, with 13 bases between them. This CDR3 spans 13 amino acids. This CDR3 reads CASRIGRGEKLFF. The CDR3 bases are TGCGCCAGCAGAATCGGAAGAGGGGAAAAACTGTTTTTT.

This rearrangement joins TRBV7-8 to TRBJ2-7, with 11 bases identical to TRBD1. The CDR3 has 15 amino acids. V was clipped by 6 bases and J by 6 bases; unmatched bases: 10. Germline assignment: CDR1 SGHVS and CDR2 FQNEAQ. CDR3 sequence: CASSRGGGTGGEQYF. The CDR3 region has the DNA TGTGCCAGCAGTCGTGGGGGGGGGACAGGGGGCGAGCAGTACTTC.

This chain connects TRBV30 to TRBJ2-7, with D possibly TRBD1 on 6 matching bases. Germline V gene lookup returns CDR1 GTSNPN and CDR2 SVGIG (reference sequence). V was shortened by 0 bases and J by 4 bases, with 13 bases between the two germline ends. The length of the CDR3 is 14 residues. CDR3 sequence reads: CAWSVSGANYEQYF. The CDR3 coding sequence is TGTGCCTGGAGTGTATCAGGGGCGAATTACGAGCAGTACTTC.

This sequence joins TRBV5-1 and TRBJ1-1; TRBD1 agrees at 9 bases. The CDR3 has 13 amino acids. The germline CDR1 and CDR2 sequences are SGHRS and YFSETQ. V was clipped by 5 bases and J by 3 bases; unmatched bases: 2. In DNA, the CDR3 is TGCGCCAGCAGAGGACAGGGGTACACTGAAGCTTTCTTT. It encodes CASRGQGYTEAFF.

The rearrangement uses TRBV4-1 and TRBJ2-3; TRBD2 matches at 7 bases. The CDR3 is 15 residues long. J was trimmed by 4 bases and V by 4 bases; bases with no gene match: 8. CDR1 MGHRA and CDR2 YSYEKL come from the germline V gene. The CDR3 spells CASSPREREADTQYF. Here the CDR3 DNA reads TGCGCCAGCAGCCCGCGTGAGCGGGAAGCAGATACGCAGTATTTT.

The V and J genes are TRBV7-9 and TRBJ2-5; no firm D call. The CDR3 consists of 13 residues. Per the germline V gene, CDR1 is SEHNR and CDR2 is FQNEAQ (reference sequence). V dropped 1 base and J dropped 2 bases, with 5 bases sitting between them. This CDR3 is CASSLGYQETQYF. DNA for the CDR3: TGTGCCAGCAGCTTAGGCTATCAAGAGACCCAGTACTTC.

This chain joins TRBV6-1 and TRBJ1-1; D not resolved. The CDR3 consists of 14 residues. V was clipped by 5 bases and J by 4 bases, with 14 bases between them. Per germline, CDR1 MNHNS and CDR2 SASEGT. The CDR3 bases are TGTGCCAGCAGTCTCGAGAGGTACGGCACTGAAGCTTTCTTT. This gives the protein CASSLERYGTEAFF.

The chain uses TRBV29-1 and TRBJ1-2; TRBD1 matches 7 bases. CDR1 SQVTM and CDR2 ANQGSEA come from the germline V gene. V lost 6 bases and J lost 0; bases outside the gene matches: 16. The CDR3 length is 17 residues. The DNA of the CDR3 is TGCAGCGTCTACGGACAGGACCGGGGACGGTCTAACTATGGCTACACCTTC. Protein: CSVYGQDRGRSNYGYTF.

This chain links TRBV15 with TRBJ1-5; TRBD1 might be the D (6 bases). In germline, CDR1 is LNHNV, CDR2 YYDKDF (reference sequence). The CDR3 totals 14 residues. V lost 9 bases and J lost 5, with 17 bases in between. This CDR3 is CATQRDRGDQPQHF. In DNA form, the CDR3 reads TGTGCCACACAGCGGGATAGGGGGGATCAGCCCCAGCATTTT. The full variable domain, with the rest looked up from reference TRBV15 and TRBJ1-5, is DAMVIQNPRYQVTQFGKPVTLSCSQTLNHNVMYWYQQKSSQAPKLLFHYYDKDFNNEADTPDNFQSRRPNTSFCFLDIRSPGLGDTAMYLCATQRDRGDQPQHFGDGTRLSIL.

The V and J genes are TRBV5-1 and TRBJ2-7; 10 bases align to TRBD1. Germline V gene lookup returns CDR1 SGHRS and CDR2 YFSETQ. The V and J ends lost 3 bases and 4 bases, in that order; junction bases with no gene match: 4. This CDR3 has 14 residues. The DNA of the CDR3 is TGCGCCAGCAGCTACCGACAGGGGGCTTACGAGCAGTACTTC. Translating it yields CASSYRQGAYEQYF.

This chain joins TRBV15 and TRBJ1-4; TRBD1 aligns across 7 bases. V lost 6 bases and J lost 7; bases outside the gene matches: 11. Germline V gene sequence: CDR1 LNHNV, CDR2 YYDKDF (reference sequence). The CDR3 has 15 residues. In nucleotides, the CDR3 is TGTGCCACCAGAAATCGTGGACAGGCGGGTGAAAAACTGTTTTTT. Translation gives CATRNRGQAGEKLFF.

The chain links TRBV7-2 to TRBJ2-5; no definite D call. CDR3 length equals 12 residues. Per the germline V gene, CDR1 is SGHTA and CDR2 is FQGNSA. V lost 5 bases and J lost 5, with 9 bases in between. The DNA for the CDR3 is TGTGCCAGCAGCCCCATGAGGGAGACCCAGTACTTC. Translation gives CASSPMRETQYF.

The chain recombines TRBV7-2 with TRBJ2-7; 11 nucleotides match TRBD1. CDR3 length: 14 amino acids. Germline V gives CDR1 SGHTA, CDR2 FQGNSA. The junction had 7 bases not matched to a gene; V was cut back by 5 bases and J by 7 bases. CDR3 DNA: TGTGCCAGCAGCCAGGACAGGGGGCCGTTGGAGCAGTACTTC. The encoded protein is CASSQDRGPLEQYF.